The T cell receptor beta chain described here comes from a study of Graves' ophthalmopathy and Graves' hyperthyroidism. Overall study results and limits: At about 70% sensitivity and 72.22% specificity, the model predicted progression of the ophthalmopathy. From stable hyperthyroidism, ophthalmopathy was separated by a 13-signature model with 85% to 90% sensitivity and 80% to 82% specificity.

Amplification of the TCR beta CDR3 regions used RNA transcripts (as template). Second-round multiplex PCR came after first-round RT-PCR with HTBI primers. TCRdb processed the multiplex PCR reads anew with MiXCR; each CDR3 protein has one entry. This sample has about 170,000 distinct CDR3 sequences, with approximately 40% found just once. Physicians reached a diagnosis by relying on clinical symptoms, serum thyroxine, TRAb, thyroid ultrasound and orbital computed tomography. The authors isolated PBMCs from around 9.8 ml of fresh peripheral blood. This clonotype was recorded at least ten times. Its antigen remains unidentified. V shed 7 bases, J shed 4 bases, and the junction held 12 bases outside the gene matches. CDR3 length: 14 residues. From germline, CDR1 is SQVTM and CDR2 ANQGSEA.

Input material: peripheral blood. The sequence derives from a middle-aged woman with Graves' ophthalmopathy. The gene calls are TRBV29-1 and TRBJ1-1, with 7 bases matching TRBD1. The CDR3 DNA reads as TGCAGCGCCATTCGACAGGGCGGGGGCACTGAAGCTTTCTTT. This encodes CSAIRQGGGTEAFF. Drawing the rest from reference TRBV29-1 and TRBJ1-1, the complete variable domain is SAVISQKPSRDICQRGTSLTIQCQVDSQVTMMFWYRQQPGQSLTLIATANQGSEATYESGFVIDKFPISRPNLTFSTLTVSNMSPEDSSIYLCSAIRQGGGTEAFFGQGTRLTVV.